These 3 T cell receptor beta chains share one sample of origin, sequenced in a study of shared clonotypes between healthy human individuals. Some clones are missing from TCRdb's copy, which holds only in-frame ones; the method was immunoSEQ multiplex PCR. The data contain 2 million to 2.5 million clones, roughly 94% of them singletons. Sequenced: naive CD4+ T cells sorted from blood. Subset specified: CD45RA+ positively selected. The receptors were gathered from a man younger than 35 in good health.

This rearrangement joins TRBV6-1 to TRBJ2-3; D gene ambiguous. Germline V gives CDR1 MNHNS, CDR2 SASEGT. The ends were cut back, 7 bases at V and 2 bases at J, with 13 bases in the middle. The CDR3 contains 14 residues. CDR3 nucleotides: TGTGCCAGCAATCCCTACGGCTACACAGATACGCAGTATTTT. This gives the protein CASNPYGYTDTQYF.

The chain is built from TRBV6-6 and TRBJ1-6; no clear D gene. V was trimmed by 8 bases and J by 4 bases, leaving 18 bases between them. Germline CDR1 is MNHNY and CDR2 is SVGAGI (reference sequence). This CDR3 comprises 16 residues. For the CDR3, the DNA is TGTGCCAGCGATATTGCCGGGTCCTGGTATAATTCACCCCTCCACTTT. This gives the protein CASDIAGSWYNSPLHF.

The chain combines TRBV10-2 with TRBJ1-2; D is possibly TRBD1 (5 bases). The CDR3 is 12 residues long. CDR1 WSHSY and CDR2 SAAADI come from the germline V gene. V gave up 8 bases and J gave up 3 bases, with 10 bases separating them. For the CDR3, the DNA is TGCGCCAGCTACCGGGACGACTATGGCTACACCTTC. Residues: CASYRDDYGYTF.